The 26 T cell receptor beta chains listed next were all sequenced from one sample in a study of shared clonotypes between healthy human individuals. Clones were sequenced by immunoSEQ multiplex PCR, and TCRdb holds only the in-frame ones, with some missing. The sample records under 600,000 clones, more than 95% being singletons. Sequencing was carried out using naive CD4+ T cells sorted from blood. The subset denotes: CD45RA+ positively selected. Receptor source: a woman aged 25 to 45 in good health.

This clone was seen once. This chain links TRBV28 with TRBJ1-3; maybe TRBD1 (6 bases). This CDR3 has 14 amino acids. Germline V lookup: CDR1 MDHEN, CDR2 SYDVKM. With 3 bases removed from V and 4 bases from J, the gap between germline ends came to 10 bases. In DNA, the CDR3 is TGTGCCAGCAGTTTTTCAGGGGACGGAAACACCATATATTTT. Its translation is CASSFSGDGNTIYF.

This clone is a singleton in its sample. The chain links TRBV18 to TRBJ2-5; D is possibly TRBD2 (5 bases). The CDR3 loop spans 16 amino acids. The germline V gene has CDR1 KGHSH and CDR2 LQKENI. V dropped 1 base and J dropped 1 base, with 13 bases sitting between them. DNA of the CDR3: TGTGCCAGCTCACCACTTATAAGGACTGGCCAAGAGACCCAGTACTTC. This translates into CASSPLIRTGQETQYF.

This chain connects TRBV7-8 to TRBJ1-5; D gene ambiguous. Germline lookup yields CDR1 SGHVS and CDR2 FQNEAQ. V was shortened by 1 base and J by 4 bases, with 14 bases between the two germline ends. This CDR3 is 16 amino acids long. The chain's CDR3 is CASSLESGPLNQPQHF. The CDR3 DNA is TGTGCCAGCAGCTTAGAGTCAGGACCACTTAATCAGCCCCAGCATTTT. The complete variable domain, with remaining parts taken from reference TRBV7-8 and TRBJ1-5, reads GAGVSQSPRYKVAKRGQDVALRCDPISGHVSLFWYQQALGQGPEFLTYFQNEAQLDKSGLPSDRFFAERPEGSVSTLKIQRTQQEDSAVYLCASSLESGPLNQPQHFGDGTRLSIL.

V is TRBV27 and J is TRBJ2-5, with a weak D call TRBD1 (6 bases). V lost 5 bases and J 4 bases, leaving 20 bases between the germline ends. The germline V gene has CDR1 MNHEY and CDR2 SMNVEV (reference sequence). The CDR3 has 16 residues. The CDR3 region is CASSHGAETGRETQYF. The DNA for the CDR3 is TGTGCCAGCAGTCATGGGGCGGAGACAGGAAGAGAGACCCAGTACTTC.

This clone has only a few counts. The chain joins TRBV28 to TRBJ1-5; D not certain. In germline, CDR1 is MDHEN, CDR2 SYDVKM. The germline V and J ends were trimmed by 4 bases and 2 bases, with 6 bases remaining between them. The CDR3 spans 13 residues. CDR3 DNA: TGTGCCAGCAGTTGGATGCGCAATCAGCCCCAGCATTTT. This encodes CASSWMRNQPQHF.

This chain links TRBV7-2 with TRBJ1-3; D perhaps matches TRBD1 (5 bases). Germline CDR1 reads SGHTA; CDR2 reads FQGNSA. V gave up 1 base and J gave up 2 bases, with 12 bases separating them. The CDR3 length is 16 residues. The CDR3 DNA sequence: TGTGCCAGCAGCTTAGTCCCGGGGGGGACTGGAAACACCATATATTTT. This encodes CASSLVPGGTGNTIYF.

CDR3 in amino acids: CASSQVPPTPHVTYGYTF. The CDR3 coding sequence is TGCGCCAGCAGCCAAGTCCCCCCCACCCCACATGTTACTTATGGCTACACCTTC. The chain links TRBV4-1 to TRBJ1-2, with D unresolved. Germline-derived CDR1 and CDR2 are MGHRA and YSYEKL. The CDR3 consists of 18 residues. Trimming took 1 base from V and 5 from J, leaving 23 bases between them.

This rearrangement joins TRBV7-6 to TRBJ2-1; TRBD2 matches 9 bases. Germline CDR1 reads SGHVS; CDR2 reads FNYEAQ. The CDR3 runs 14 residues. With V trimmed by 5 bases and J by 4 bases, 3 bases remained unmatched. The CDR3 sequence: CASSPGLAYNEQFF. CDR3 nucleotides: TGTGCCAGCAGCCCGGGACTAGCTTACAATGAGCAGTTCTTC.

The rearrangement joins TRBV25-1 to TRBJ2-4, with a weak D call TRBD2 (5 bases). The CDR3 has 13 residues. V lost 4 bases, J lost 3 bases, and 7 bases lay in between. Germline V gives CDR1 MGHDK, CDR2 SYGVNS. The CDR3 loop is CASSGEFKNIQYF. Here the CDR3 DNA reads TGTGCCAGCAGTGGGGAGTTCAAAAACATTCAGTACTTC.

The V call is TRBV6-1, the J call TRBJ2-1; D ambiguous. V shed 4 bases and J shed 6 bases, with 10 bases lying between them. CDR1 is MNHNS and CDR2 is SASEGT in the germline V gene. The CDR3 loop spans 13 amino acids. The CDR3 loop reads CASSALELNEQFF. In nucleotides, the CDR3 is TGTGCCAGCAGTGCCCTTGAACTCAATGAGCAGTTCTTC.

This sequence joins TRBV23-1 and TRBJ2-1; 11 bases line up with TRBD2. TRBV23-1 is treated as an ORF (open reading frame) with a function not yet certain. This CDR3 has 14 amino acids. After removal of 10 bases from V and 4 bases from J, the junction contained 6 bases not matched to a gene. This chain's CDR3 is CATTTSGEYNEQFF. CDR3 bases: TGCGCCACTACGACTAGCGGGGAGTACAATGAGCAGTTCTTC.

This clone was picked up one time. The rearrangement links TRBV7-9 to TRBJ2-3, with 7 bases aligning to TRBD1. The V and J ends lost 5 bases and 3 bases, in that order; junction bases with no gene match: 8. In germline, CDR1 is SEHNR, CDR2 FQNEAQ (reference sequence). The CDR3 sequence is 15 residues long. The CDR3 spells CASSQDRTGTDTQYF. The CDR3 nucleotides are TGTGCCAGCAGCCAGGACAGGACGGGGACAGATACGCAGTATTTT.

V usage is TRBV27 and J usage is TRBJ2-2; D may be TRBD1 (5 bases). This CDR3 is 13 amino acids long. The V and J ends lost 5 bases and 7 bases respectively, with 11 bases between them. The germline CDR1 and CDR2 sequences are MNHEY and SMNVEV (reference sequence). This chain's CDR3 is CASSLGVVGELFF. For the CDR3, the DNA is TGTGCCAGCAGTCTAGGGGTGGTCGGGGAGCTGTTTTTT.

This clone was found once. This chain uses TRBV2 with TRBJ2-7, with TRBD2 matching 9 bases. Germline CDR1 reads SNHLY; CDR2 reads FYNNEI. This CDR3 contains 13 residues. V dropped 4 bases and J dropped 6; count of bases not matched to a gene: 4. CDR3 protein: CASSVGLASEQYF. The DNA for the CDR3 is TGTGCCAGCAGTGTCGGACTAGCGTCCGAGCAGTACTTC.

The chain carries TRBV28 and TRBJ2-1; TRBD2 matches at 11 bases. CDR1 is MDHEN, CDR2 SYDVKM, per germline. The V segment lost 6 bases and the J segment 9 bases; nucleotides outside the gene matches: 7. The CDR3 contains 14 residues. The CDR3 DNA follows: TGTGCCAGCAGGCTAGCGGGAGGTTCGGGTGAGCAGTTCTTC. It yields the protein CASRLAGGSGEQFF.

This clone showed up just once. The chain has TRBV19 and TRBJ2-2; the match to TRBD1 covers 8 bases. Germline loops: CDR1 LNHDA, CDR2 SQIVND (reference sequence). The V segment lost 11 bases and the J segment 2 bases; nucleotides outside the gene matches: 10. CDR3 length: 15 amino acids. This chain's CDR3 is CACPLTGGNTGELFF. CDR3 DNA sequence: TGTGCCTGTCCCCTCACAGGGGGAAACACCGGGGAGCTGTTTTTT.

This chain connects TRBV5-3 to TRBJ1-5, with 10 bases fitting TRBD1. TRBV5-3 is given ORF status, its function remaining uncertain. J gave up 6 bases and V 0 bases, and 9 bases lay outside the gene matches. The CDR3 covers 17 residues. The CDR3 loop reads CARSLVRDRGIRQPQHF. DNA of the CDR3: TGTGCCAGAAGCTTGGTCCGGGACAGGGGAATACGTCAGCCCCAGCATTTT.

The chain carries TRBV29-1 and TRBJ2-3; 9 bases match TRBD2. CDR1 is SQVTM and CDR2 is ANQGSEA in the germline V gene. V shed 5 bases, J shed 4 bases, and the junction held 10 bases outside the gene matches. CDR3 length: 15 residues. The CDR3 protein is CSVPPRGRASDTQYF. Written as DNA, the CDR3 is TGCAGCGTTCCCCCGCGCGGGAGGGCCTCAGATACGCAGTATTTT.

This chain joins TRBV6-6 and TRBJ2-3; a possible D gene is TRBD2 (5 bases). The CDR3 runs to 16 residues. V lost 6 bases and J 0 bases, leaving 16 bases between the germline ends. From germline, CDR1 is MNHNY and CDR2 SVGAGI (reference sequence). The DNA of the CDR3 is TGTGCCAGCAGGGAGCTATTGCGGACTAGCACAGATACGCAGTATTTT. This translates into CASRELLRTSTDTQYF.

This chain joins TRBV19 and TRBJ1-1; weak D call: TRBD1 (6 bases). The germline gives CDR1 LNHDA, CDR2 SQIVND (reference sequence). Trimming removed 2 bases from V and 0 bases from J, with 7 bases in between. CDR3 length equals 14 residues. CDR3 residues: CASSIQGMNTEAFF. The CDR3 bases are TGTGCCAGTAGTATACAGGGGATGAACACTGAAGCTTTCTTT. Full variable domain (missing parts from reference TRBV19 and TRBJ1-1): DGGITQSPKYLFRKEGQNVTLSCEQNLNHDAMYWYRQDPGQGLRLIYYSQIVNDFQKGDIAEGYSVSREKKESFPLTVTSAQKNPTAFYLCASSIQGMNTEAFFGQGTRLTVV.

This chain connects TRBV6-1 to TRBJ2-7, with 10 positions matching TRBD1. The CDR3 extends over 14 amino acids. With 10 bases clipped from V and 3 bases from J, the junction kept 9 bases outside the gene matches. Germline V lookup: CDR1 MNHNS, CDR2 SASEGT. CDR3 sequence (DNA): TGTGCCATCTCTAAAGGACAGGGGGGCTACGAGCAGTACTTC. Amino acids: CAISKGQGGYEQYF.

The chain uses TRBV28 and TRBJ1-5; D gene uncertain. This CDR3 contains 17 residues. Germline V lookup: CDR1 MDHEN, CDR2 SYDVKM. V lost 6 bases and J 5 bases, leaving 23 bases between the germline ends. CDR3 nucleotide sequence: TGTGCCAGCAGCTCGGAGTCGGCCAGATACTTCGATCAGCCCCAGCATTTT. Amino acid sequence: CASSSESARYFDQPQHF.

The rearrangement uses TRBV6-1 and TRBJ2-3, with 8 nucleotides matching TRBD1. From germline, CDR1 is MNHNS and CDR2 SASEGT. V gave up 3 bases and J gave up 2 bases; unmatched junction bases: 4. The CDR3 has 15 residues. The CDR3 region is CASSDGQGSTDTQYF. CDR3 bases: TGTGCCAGCAGTGACGGACAGGGATCCACAGATACGCAGTATTTT.

The chain uses TRBV19 and TRBJ2-7; 9 nucleotides align to TRBD1. The CDR3 sequence is 13 residues long. The germline V gene has CDR1 LNHDA and CDR2 SQIVND (reference sequence). V lost 4 bases to trimming and J lost 6 bases; unmatched junction nucleotides: 4. CDR3 nucleotide sequence: TGTGCCAGTAGTAAACAGGGGGCGGGCGAGCAGTACTTC. Translating gives CASSKQGAGEQYF.

The chain is built from TRBV5-1 and TRBJ1-1, with D perhaps TRBD1 (5 bases). Per the germline V gene, CDR1 is SGHRS and CDR2 is YFSETQ. Trimming took 2 bases from V and 1 from J, leaving 9 bases between them. CDR3 length: 14 amino acids. This CDR3 is CASSFSQGNTEAFF. The CDR3 DNA reads TGCGCCAGCAGCTTTTCCCAGGGGAACACTGAAGCTTTCTTT.

The genes are TRBV30 and TRBJ1-5; possible D gene TRBD1, 5 bases. V lost 2 bases, J lost 0 bases, and 17 bases lay in between. Germline V CDR1 and CDR2: GTSNPN, SVGIG (reference sequence). The CDR3 runs to 17 residues. The CDR3 loop reads CAWSTQGYGNSNQPQHF. The CDR3 DNA sequence: TGTGCCTGGAGTACTCAGGGTTACGGGAATAGCAATCAGCCCCAGCATTTT.